This T cell receptor (beta chain) was recovered during a study of read filtering for tumor transcriptome and immune sequencing. At the level of the study: Revised staging placed under ten patients in R-ISS I, 15 to 20 in II, 6 or 7 in III.

This clonotype occurred many times. Antigen: not known. Molecular barcoded adaptors covering alpha/delta and beta/gamma chains were used on around 370 ng RNA. TCRdb re-called the reads through MiXCR, storing one row per CDR3 protein. The sample gives roughly 90,000 distinct CDR3 sequences, about a fifth of which show up once; 10% to 12% is in the top ten. Sampling of bone marrow took place during active disease in every patient. Whole-study findings and limits: Without single-read clonotypes, shared clonotype proportions correlated more between IR-seq and RNA-seq. Single-read clonotypes: roughly 80% of IR-seq clonotypes (approximately 3.7% of reads), around three quarters of RNA-seq clonotypes (44.6% of reads).

Germline V gene sequence: CDR1 MNHNS, CDR2 SASEGT. After removal of 7 bases from V and 6 bases from J, the junction contained 4 bases not matched to a gene. CDR3 length equals 13 residues. The chain joins TRBV6-1 to TRBJ2-3; 10 nucleotides match TRBD2. The receptor's source is a donor at least 40 years old with multiple myeloma. What was sequenced was a population of CD138-negative cells sorted from bone marrow. CDR3 protein: CASKLGLADTQYF. In DNA, the CDR3 is TGTGCCAGCAAACTGGGACTAGCGGATACGCAGTATTTT.